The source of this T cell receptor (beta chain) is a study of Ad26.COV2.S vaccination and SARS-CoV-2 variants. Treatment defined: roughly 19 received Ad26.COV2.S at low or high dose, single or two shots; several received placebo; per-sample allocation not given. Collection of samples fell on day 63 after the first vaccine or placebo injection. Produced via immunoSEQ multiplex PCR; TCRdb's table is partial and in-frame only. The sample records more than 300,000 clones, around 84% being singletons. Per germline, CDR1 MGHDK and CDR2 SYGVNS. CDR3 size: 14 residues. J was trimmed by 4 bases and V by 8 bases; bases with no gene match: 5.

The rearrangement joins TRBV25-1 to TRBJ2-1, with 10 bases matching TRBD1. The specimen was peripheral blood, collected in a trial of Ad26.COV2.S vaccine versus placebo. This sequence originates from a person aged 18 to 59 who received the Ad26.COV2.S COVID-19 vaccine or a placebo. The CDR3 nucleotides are TGTGCCAGCCGGACAGGGGGAATATACAATGAGCAGTTCTTC. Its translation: CASRTGGIYNEQFF.